Presented here are 15 T cell receptor beta chains from one specimen sequenced in a study of T cells in women clearing cervical HPV infection. The method was immunoSEQ multiplex PCR; TCRdb's version includes in-frame clones alone and lacks a portion of them. Recorded for this sample: roughly 38,000 clones. Sequencing was performed on blood buffy coat. The receptors stem from a woman between 18 and 70 years old with a cervical HPV16 infection that either progressed to CIN3+ or cleared (not recorded which).

A remark on this clone: The read is 3 residues too short to cover the CDR3 end, so that end is filled in from the germline J gene. This chain uses TRBV4-2 with TRBJ1-1, with D tentatively TRBD1 (5 bases). The V and J ends lost 2 bases and 3 bases respectively, with 13 bases between them. The CDR3 consists of 15 residues. Germline CDR1 is LGHNA and CDR2 is YNFKEQ. CDR3 DNA (partial): TGTGCCAGCAGCCAACTTGGGGGACTCGACACTGAA. Amino acids: CASSQLGGLDTE. Given in full, the CDR3 is CASSQLGGLDTEAFF.

As concerns this clone: The read ends 3 residues shy of where the CDR3 ends; the end is completed using the germline J gene. The chain links TRBV10-3 to TRBJ1-2; D is possibly TRBD1 (5 bases). Germline lookup yields CDR1 ENHRY and CDR2 SYGVKD. The CDR3 contains 15 residues. The sequenced CDR3 bases are TGTGCCATCAGTGAGGAGGTACAGGCAGGAAGAGGC. Amino acid sequence: CAISEEVQAGRG. The entire CDR3 sequence reads CAISEEVQAGRGYTF.

Comments on this clone: The read comes to an end 3 residues before the CDR3 does, leaving the germline J gene to fill in the end. The chain links TRBV19 to TRBJ1-5, with TRBD1 identical over 7 bases. Germline trimming cut 4 bases from V and 4 bases from J; bases unmatched to any gene: 10. Germline lookup yields CDR1 LNHDA and CDR2 SQIVND (reference sequence). The CDR3 spans 16 residues. The sequenced CDR3 bases are TGTGCCAGTAGTACAAATAACAGGGGAAGGAATCAGCCC. This translates into CASSTNNRGRNQP. The full CDR3 is CASSTNNRGRNQPQHF.

In the case of this clone: The read terminates 3 residues ahead of where the CDR3 ends, so the germline J gene completes it. This chain connects TRBV20-1 to TRBJ1-1; TRBD1 is a possible D gene (6 bases). This CDR3 is built from 15 residues. Germline CDR1 is DFQATT and CDR2 is SNEGSKA (reference sequence). Trimming cost V 1 base and J 1 base, with 13 bases left between them. CDR3 amino acids: CSARAGVSWNTEAFF. CDR3 bases read: TGCAGTGCTAGAGCAGGGGTATCTTGGAACACTGAA.

Note on this clone: The CDR3 end falls 3 residues outside the read, so it is completed with the germline J gene. The rearrangement links TRBV19 to TRBJ1-6; tentatively, D is TRBD1 (6 bases). The V end lost 4 bases, the J end lost 7 bases, and 14 bases lay between the germline ends. CDR1 and CDR2 (germline): LNHDA, SQIVND (reference sequence). There are 15 residues in the CDR3. The CDR3 is CASSTQDSGNSPLHF. The covered CDR3 bases are TGTGCCAGTAGTACCCAGGACAGCGGAAATTCACCC.

About this clone itself: Read sequence stops 3 residues before the CDR3 end, and the germline J gene provides the missing end. The chain recombines TRBV30 with TRBJ2-4; D gene unclear. CDR1 and CDR2 from the germline V gene are GTSNPN and SVGIG (reference sequence). The CDR3 extends over 13 amino acids. The CDR3 region is CAWSVGPISTQYF. The sequenced part of the CDR3 DNA is TGTGCCTGGAGTGTTGGGCCCATAAGCACT.

For this clone: The sequenced fragment ends 3 residues before the CDR3 boundary, so the rest is inferred from the germline J gene. The chain links TRBV19 to TRBJ2-2, with D possibly TRBD1 on 5 matching bases. Trimming took 2 bases from V and 7 from J, leaving 11 bases between them. This CDR3 has 14 amino acids. CDR1 is LNHDA, CDR2 SQIVND, per germline (reference sequence). Here the CDR3 reads CASSIKGSGGELFF. CDR3 DNA (partial): TGTGCCAGTAGTATAAAGGGGTCTGGCGGGGAG. The full variable domain, rest sourced from reference TRBV19 and TRBJ2-2, is DGGITQSPKYLFRKEGQNVTLSCEQNLNHDAMYWYRQDPGQGLRLIYYSQIVNDFQKGDIAEGYSVSREKKESFPLTVTSAQKNPTAFYLCASSIKGSGGELFFGEGSRLTVL.

In the case of this clone: The read halts 3 residues ahead of the CDR3 end, with the missing end drawn from the germline J gene. The chain employs TRBV2 and TRBJ1-2, with unresolved D. This CDR3 spans 13 amino acids. In germline, CDR1 is SNHLY, CDR2 FYNNEI. The DNA read from the CDR3 is TGTGCCAGCAGTGTTGCGGCACTGGCGGGC. This codes for CASSVAALAG. The CDR3 in its entirety is CASSVAALAGYTF.

As regards this clone: Germline and junction disagree at one end, which may indicate a read error. Read data end 3 residues before the CDR3 end; the end is taken from the germline J gene. The chain carries TRBV4-2 and TRBJ2-1, with D maybe TRBD2 (5 bases). CDR3 length: 15 amino acids. Germline lookup yields CDR1 LGHNA and CDR2 YNFKEQ. The part of the CDR3 DNA that was read is TGCGCCAGCAGCCAAGGGCTAGCCTCCTACAATGAG. Translated: CASSQGLASYNE. The full CDR3 protein reads CASSQGLASYNEQFF.

As regards this clone: The read falls 3 residues short of the CDR3 end, and the missing part is taken from the germline J gene. This chain uses TRBV7-3 with TRBJ2-2; TRBD2 is a possible D gene (6 bases). The CDR3 extends over 13 amino acids. Deletions cut 5 bases from V and 4 bases from J, with 8 bases between. Germline-derived CDR1 and CDR2 are SGHTA and FQGTGA. CDR3 sequence reads: CASSLSGTGELFF. The CDR3 bases that were read are TGTGCCAGCAGCCTTAGCGGCACCGGGGAG.

For this clone: The read terminates 3 residues ahead of where the CDR3 ends, so the germline J gene completes it. The rearrangement links TRBV30 to TRBJ2-1, with D perhaps matching TRBD1 (7 bases). CDR1 is GTSNPN, CDR2 SVGIG, per germline (reference sequence). The CDR3 contains 14 residues. Deletions cut 4 bases from V and 7 bases from J, with 17 bases between. This chain's CDR3 is CAWKEGAPYNEQFF. CDR3 DNA, as far as it was read: TGTGCCTGGAAGGAGGGGGCACCTTATAATGAG.

CDR3 sequence reads: CASSLETGYTEAFF. CDR3 bases read: TGTGCCAGCAGCTTAGAGACAGGGTACACTGAA. The rearrangement joins TRBV7-9 to TRBJ1-1; 7 nucleotides agree with TRBD1. The observed sequence ends 3 residues before the CDR3 terminus, with the missing tail filled in from the germline J gene. CDR3 length: 14 amino acids. Trimming cost V 1 base and J 3 bases; bases outside gene matches: 2. The V gene's germline CDR1 is SEHNR and CDR2 FQNEAQ (reference sequence).

Comments on this clone: The read gets to within 3 residues of the CDR3 end, and the germline J gene fills in the rest. The chain links TRBV14 to TRBJ1-6, with a weak D call TRBD1 (6 bases). This CDR3 region has 15 residues. The germline V gene has CDR1 SGHDN and CDR2 FVKESK. Trimming removed 1 base from V and 5 bases from J, with 9 bases in between. This CDR3 reads CASSQARQDNSPLHF. The DNA read from the CDR3 is TGTGCCAGCAGCCAAGCGAGACAGGATAATTCACCC.

Comment on this clone: The read ends 3 residues early relative to the CDR3; the germline J gene fills the gap. The J gene is TRBJ2-2, the V gene TRBV7-6; 8 bases fit TRBD1. The J segment lost 4 bases and the V segment lost 5 bases, leaving 6 bases of the junction unmatched. Germline CDR1 is SGHVS and CDR2 is FNYEAQ. The CDR3 is 15 amino acids. This CDR3 reads CASSARDRRTGELFF. CDR3 DNA (partial): TGTGCCAGCAGCGCGAGGGACAGGCGCACCGGGGAG.

Of note for this clone: Coverage ceases 3 residues before the CDR3 finishes, and the germline J gene fills in the end. The genes are TRBV7-3 and TRBJ2-3, with D possibly TRBD2 on 8 matching bases. CDR1 SGHTA and CDR2 FQGTGA come from the germline V gene. This CDR3 has 14 amino acids. Partial CDR3 DNA: TGTGCCAGCAGTCCCGGGACAGCGGGAGAGACG. It translates to CASSPGTAGET. The whole CDR3 sequence reads CASSPGTAGETQYF.